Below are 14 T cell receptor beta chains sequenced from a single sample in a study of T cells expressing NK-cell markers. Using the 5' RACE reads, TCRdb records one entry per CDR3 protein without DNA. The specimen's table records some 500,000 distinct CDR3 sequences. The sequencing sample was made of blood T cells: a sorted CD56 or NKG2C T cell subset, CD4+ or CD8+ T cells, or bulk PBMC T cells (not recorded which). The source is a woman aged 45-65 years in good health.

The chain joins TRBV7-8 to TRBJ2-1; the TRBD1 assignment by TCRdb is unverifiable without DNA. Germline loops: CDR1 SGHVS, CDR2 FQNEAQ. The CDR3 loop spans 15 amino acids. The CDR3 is CASSLVPRGYNEQFF.

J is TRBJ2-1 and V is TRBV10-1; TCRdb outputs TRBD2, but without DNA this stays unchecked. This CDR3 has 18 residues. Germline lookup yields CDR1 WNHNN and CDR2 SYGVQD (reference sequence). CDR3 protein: CASSEGLAGGPSYNEQFF.

The CDR3 is CASSSRTSGSFNEQFF. The V and J genes are TRBV28 and TRBJ2-1; lacking DNA, the TRBD2 call made by TCRdb goes unchecked. This CDR3 spans 16 amino acids. The germline gives CDR1 MDHEN, CDR2 SYDVKM.

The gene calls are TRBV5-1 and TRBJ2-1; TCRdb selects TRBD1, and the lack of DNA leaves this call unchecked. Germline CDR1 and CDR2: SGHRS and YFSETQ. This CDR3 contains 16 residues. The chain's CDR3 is CASSLEPGAVYNEQFF. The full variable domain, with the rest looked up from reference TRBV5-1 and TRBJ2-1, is KAGVTQTPRYLIKTRGQQVTLSCSPISGHRSVSWYQQTPGQGLQFLFEYFSETQRNKGNFPGRFSGRQFSNSRSEMNVSTLELGDSALYLCASSLEPGAVYNEQFFGPGTRLTVL.

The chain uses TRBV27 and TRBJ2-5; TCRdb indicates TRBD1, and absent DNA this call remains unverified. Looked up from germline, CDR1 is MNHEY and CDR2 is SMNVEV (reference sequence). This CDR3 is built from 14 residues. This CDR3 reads CASSLSTGRWTQYF.

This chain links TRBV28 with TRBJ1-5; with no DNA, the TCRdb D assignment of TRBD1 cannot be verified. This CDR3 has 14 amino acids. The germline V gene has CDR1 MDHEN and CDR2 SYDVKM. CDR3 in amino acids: CASSNRGANQPQHF.

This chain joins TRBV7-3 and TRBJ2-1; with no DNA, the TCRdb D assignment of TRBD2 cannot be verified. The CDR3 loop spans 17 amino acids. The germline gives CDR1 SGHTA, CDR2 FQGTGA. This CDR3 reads CASSLGMRGSSYNEQFF.

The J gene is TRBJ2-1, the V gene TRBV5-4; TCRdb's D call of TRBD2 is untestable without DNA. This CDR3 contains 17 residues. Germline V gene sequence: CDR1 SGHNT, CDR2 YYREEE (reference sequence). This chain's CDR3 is CASSRGGGTSTYNEQFF. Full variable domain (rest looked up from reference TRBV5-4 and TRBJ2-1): ETGVTQSPTHLIKTRGQQVTLRCSSQSGHNTVSWYQQALGQGPQFIFQYYREEENGRGNFPPRFSGLQFPNYSSELNVNALELDDSALYLCASSRGGGTSTYNEQFFGPGTRLTVL.

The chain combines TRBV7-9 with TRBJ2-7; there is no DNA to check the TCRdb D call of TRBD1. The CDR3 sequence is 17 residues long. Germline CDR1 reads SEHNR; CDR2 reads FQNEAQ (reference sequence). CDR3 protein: CASSAKFGQGGIHEQYF.

The CDR3: CATSKRGDSYNEQFF. This sequence joins TRBV15 and TRBJ2-1; TCRdb's D call of TRBD1 is untestable without DNA. The CDR3 is 15 residues long. Germline V gives CDR1 LNHNV, CDR2 YYDKDF (reference sequence).

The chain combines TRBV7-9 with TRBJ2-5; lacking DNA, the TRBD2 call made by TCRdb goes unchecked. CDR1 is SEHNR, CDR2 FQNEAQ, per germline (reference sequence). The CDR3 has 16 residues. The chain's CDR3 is CASSLRTSGRGETQYF.

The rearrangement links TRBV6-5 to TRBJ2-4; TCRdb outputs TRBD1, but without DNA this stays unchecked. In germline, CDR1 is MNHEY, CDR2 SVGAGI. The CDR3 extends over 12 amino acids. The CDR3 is CATQTGTYIQYF.

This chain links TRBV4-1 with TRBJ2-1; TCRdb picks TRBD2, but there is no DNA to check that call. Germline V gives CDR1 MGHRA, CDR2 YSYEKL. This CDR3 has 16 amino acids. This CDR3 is CASSQEVSGRYNEQFF.

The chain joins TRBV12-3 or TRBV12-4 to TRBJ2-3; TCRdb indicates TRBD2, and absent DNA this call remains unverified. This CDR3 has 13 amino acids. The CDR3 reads CASSPSLGGGQYF.